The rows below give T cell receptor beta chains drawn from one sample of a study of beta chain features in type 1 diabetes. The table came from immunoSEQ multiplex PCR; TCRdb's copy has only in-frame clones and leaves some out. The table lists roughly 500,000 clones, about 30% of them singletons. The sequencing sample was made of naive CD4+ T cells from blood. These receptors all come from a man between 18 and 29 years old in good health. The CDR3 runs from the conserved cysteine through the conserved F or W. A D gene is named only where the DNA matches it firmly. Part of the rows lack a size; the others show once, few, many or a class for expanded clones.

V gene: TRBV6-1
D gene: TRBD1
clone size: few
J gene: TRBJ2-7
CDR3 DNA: TGTGCCAGCAGTCCTTGGACAGGGGAGGGCGAGCAGTACTTC
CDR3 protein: CASSPWTGEGEQYF

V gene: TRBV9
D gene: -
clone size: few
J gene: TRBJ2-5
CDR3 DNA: TGTGCCAGCAGCTTGCGACCAGGAGAGACCCAGTACTTC
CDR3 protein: CASSLRPGETQYF

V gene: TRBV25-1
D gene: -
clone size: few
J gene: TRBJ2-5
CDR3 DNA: TGTGCCAGCAGCGAGGTTAGGGGAGAGACCCAGTACTTC
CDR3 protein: CASSEVRGETQYF

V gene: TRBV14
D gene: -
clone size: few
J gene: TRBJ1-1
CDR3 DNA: TGTGCCAGCAGCCCGTCCGGGCGGAACACTGAAGCTTTCTTT
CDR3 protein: CASSPSGRNTEAFF

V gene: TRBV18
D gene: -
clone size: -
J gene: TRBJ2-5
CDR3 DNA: TGTGCCAGCTCACCAGCAGGGGCTGGGGAGACCCAGTACTTC
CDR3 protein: CASSPAGAGETQYF

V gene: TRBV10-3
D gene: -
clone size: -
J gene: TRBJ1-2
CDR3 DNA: TGTGCCATCAGTGCAGAAAACTATGGCTACACCTTC
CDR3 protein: CAISAENYGYTF

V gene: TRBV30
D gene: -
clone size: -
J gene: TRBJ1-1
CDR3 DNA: TGTGCCTGGAGTCGGCAGAACACTGAAGCTTTCTTT
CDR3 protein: CAWSRQNTEAFF

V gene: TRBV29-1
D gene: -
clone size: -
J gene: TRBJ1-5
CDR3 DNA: TGCAGCGTTGCCCGGGAAGGTCAGCCCCAGCATTTT
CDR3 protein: CSVAREGQPQHF

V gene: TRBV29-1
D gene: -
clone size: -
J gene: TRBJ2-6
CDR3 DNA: TGCAGCGTAGGGTCTGGGGCCAACGTCCTGACTTTC
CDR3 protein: CSVGSGANVLTF

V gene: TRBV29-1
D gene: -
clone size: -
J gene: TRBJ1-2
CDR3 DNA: TGCAGCGTTGAAGATCCTGTGGGGAAATATGGCTACACCTTC
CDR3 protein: CSVEDPVGKYGYTF

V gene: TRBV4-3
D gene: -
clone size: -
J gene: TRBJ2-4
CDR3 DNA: TGCGCCAGCAGCCAAGATCGACGGCGGTTAGCCAAAAACATTCAGTACTTC
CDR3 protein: CASSQDRRRLAKNIQYF

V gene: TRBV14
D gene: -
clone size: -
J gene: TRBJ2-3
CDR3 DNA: TGTGCCAGCAGCCAGCTAGCAACATATACGCAGTATTTT
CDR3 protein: CASSQLATYTQYF

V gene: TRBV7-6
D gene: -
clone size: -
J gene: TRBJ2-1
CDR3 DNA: TGTGCCAGCAGCTCCATCCAGGACAATGAGCAGTTCTTC
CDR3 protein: CASSSIQDNEQFF

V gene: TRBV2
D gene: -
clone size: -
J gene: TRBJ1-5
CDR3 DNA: TGTGCCAGCAGTGTACGTCTAGGGTTGAACAATCAGCCCCAGCATTTT
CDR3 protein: CASSVRLGLNNQPQHF

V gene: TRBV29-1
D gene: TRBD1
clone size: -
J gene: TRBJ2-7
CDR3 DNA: TGCAGCGTTCGGACAGGGACTCTCGACGAGCAGTACTTC
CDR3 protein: CSVRTGTLDEQYF

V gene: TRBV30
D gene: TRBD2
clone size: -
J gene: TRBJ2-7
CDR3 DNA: TGTGCCTGGAGTGGGGGGACTATCCAATCTTACGAGCAGTACTTC
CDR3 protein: CAWSGGTIQSYEQYF

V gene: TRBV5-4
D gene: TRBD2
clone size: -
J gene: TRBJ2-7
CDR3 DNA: TGTGCCAGCAGCTCCTGGACTAGCGGAGGGAGCGAGCAGTACTTC
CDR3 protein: CASSSWTSGGSEQYF

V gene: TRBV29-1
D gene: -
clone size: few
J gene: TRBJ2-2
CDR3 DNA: TGCAGCTATAGCAGGGTGATCGCCGGGGAGCTGTTTTTT
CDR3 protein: CSYSRVIAGELFF

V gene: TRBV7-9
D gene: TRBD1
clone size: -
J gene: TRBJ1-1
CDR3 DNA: TGTGCCAGCAGCATACAGGGGTGGAATGAAGCTTTCTTT
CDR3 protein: CASSIQGWNEAFF

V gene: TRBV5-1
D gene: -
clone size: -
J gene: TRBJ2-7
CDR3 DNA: TGCGCCAGCAGCTTGTCGGACGCTACCTACGAGCAGTACTTC
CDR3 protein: CASSLSDATYEQYF

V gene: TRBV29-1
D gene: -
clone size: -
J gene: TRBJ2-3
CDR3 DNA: TGCAGCGCCGACATGCGCAGCACAGATACGCAGTATTTT
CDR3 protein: CSADMRSTDTQYF

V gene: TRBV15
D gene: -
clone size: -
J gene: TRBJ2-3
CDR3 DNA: TGTGCCACCAGCAGAGATGGGGCGGGACCCTATACGCAGTATTTT
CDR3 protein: CATSRDGAGPYTQYF

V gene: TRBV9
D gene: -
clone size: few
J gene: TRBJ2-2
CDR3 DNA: TGTGCCAGCAGCGTAGGATCCCTAATCACCGGGGAGCTGTTTTTT
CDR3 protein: CASSVGSLITGELFF

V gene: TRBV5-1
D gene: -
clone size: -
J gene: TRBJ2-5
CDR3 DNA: TGCGCCAGCAGCCCCAGGGACCCACCGGAGACCCAGTACTTC
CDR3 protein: CASSPRDPPETQYF

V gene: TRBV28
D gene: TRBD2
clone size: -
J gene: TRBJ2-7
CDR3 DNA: TGTGCCAGCAGTTTAAAAGCGGGGATCTACGAGCAGTACTTC
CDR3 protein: CASSLKAGIYEQYF

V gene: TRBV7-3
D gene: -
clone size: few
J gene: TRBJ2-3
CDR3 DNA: TGTGCCAGCAGCCCCTATGGGGGAGCCACAGATACGCAGTATTTT
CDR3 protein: CASSPYGGATDTQYF

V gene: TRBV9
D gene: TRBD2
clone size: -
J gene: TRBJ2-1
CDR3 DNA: TGTGCCAGCAGTGGGACTAGCGGGAGGAGGGGTGAGCAGTTCTTC
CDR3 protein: CASSGTSGRRGEQFF

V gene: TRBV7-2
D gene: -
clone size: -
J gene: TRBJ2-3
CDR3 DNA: TGTGCCAGCAGCCCACCCGGGGGACGCCATACGCAGTATTTT
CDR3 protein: CASSPPGGRHTQYF

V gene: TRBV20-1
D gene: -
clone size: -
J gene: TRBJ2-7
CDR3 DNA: TGCAGTGCTAGTGCGGTATACGAGCAGTACTTC
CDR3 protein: CSASAVYEQYF

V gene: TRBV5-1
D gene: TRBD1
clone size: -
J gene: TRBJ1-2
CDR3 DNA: TGCGCCAGCAGCTTGGACCCGACAGGGCTGTATGGCTACACCTTC
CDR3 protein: CASSLDPTGLYGYTF

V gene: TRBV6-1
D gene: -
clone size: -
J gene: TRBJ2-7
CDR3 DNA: TGTGCCAGCAGTGAAGTGGGTCCAGGGGCCTACGAGCAGTACTTC
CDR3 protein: CASSEVGPGAYEQYF

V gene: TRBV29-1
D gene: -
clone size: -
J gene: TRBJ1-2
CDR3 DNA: TGCAGCGTTGAAGATTCCCGTCCGGGCTCCTTTACCTATGGCTACACCTTC
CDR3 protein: CSVEDSRPGSFTYGYTF

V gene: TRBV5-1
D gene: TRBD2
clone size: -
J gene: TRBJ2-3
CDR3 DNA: TGCGCCAGCAGCTTGGAACTAGCGGGAGGGCTAACAGATACGCAGTATTTT
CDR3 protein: CASSLELAGGLTDTQYF

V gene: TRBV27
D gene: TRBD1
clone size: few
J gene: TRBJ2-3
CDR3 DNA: TGTGCCAGCAGCGCCCGGACCGGGACAGGGGAATATTTT
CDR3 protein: CASSARTGTGEYF

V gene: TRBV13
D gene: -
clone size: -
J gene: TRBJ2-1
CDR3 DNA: TGTGCCAGCAGCCCTCGGGGTGTGCGGGGCAATGAGCAGTTCTTC
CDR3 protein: CASSPRGVRGNEQFF

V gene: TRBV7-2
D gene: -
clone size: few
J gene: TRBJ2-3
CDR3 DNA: TGTGCCAGCAGCTTAGGGAGCCCCTGGGCCACAGATACGCAGTATTTT
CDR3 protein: CASSLGSPWATDTQYF

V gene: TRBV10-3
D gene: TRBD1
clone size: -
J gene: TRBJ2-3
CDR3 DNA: TGTGCCATTAAACGAGACAGGGGTGTGACAGATACGCAGTATTTT
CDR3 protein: CAIKRDRGVTDTQYF

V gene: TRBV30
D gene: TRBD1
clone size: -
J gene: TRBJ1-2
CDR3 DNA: TGTGCCTACACAGGGGCGGCTAACTATGGCTACACCTTC
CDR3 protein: CAYTGAANYGYTF

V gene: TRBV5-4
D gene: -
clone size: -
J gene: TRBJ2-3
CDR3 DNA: TGTGCCAGCAGCACGGGGAGGCGCCGGGGCACAGATACGCAGTATTTT
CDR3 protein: CASSTGRRRGTDTQYF

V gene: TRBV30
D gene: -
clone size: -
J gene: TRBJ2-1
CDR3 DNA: TGTGCCTGGAGTCCCTCCCGGAGCAGTAACTACAATGAGCAGTTCTTC
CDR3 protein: CAWSPSRSSNYNEQFF

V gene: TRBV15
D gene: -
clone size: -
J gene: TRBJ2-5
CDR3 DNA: TGTGCCACCAGCAGAGGGACAGAAACCCAAGAGACCCAGTACTTC
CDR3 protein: CATSRGTETQETQYF

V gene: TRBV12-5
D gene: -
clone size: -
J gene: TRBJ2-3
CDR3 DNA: TGTGCTAGTGGCCCCCCAGTGGGAATTACAGATACGCAGTATTTT
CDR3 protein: CASGPPVGITDTQYF

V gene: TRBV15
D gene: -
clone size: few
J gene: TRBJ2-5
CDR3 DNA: TGTGCCACCAGCACGGATGCCCAGCGGGAAGAGACCCAGTACTTC
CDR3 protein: CATSTDAQREETQYF

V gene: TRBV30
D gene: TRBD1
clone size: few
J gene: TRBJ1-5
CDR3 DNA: TGTGCCTGGAGTGAACAGGGGAGGAATCAGCCCCAGCATTTT
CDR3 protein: CAWSEQGRNQPQHF